This TCR beta chain was documented in a study of T cells expressing NK-cell markers. Whole-study context: TCR beta repertoires came from sorted CD3+CD56+NKG2C+, CD3+CD56+NKG2C- and CD3+CD56-NKG2C+ T cells.

Overall study results and limits: In a group of 5 to 7 donors, dominant NKG2C+ clonotypes represented roughly 1.0-7.5% of CD8+ T cells. Evidence did not settle whether expanded NKG2C+ T cell clones targeted HCMV.

Notes on this clonotype: Antigen specificity is unknown.

CDR1 and CDR2 from the germline V gene are SQVTM and ANQGSEA. The CDR3 consists of 14 residues. UMIs were included in TCR beta cDNA generated by 5'RACE template switching. TCRdb re-called the 5' RACE reads and gives one entry per CDR3 protein, without DNA. The sample holds roughly 390,000 distinct CDR3 sequences. Specimen: blood T cells: a sorted CD56 or NKG2C T cell subset, CD4+ or CD8+ T cells, or bulk PBMC T cells (not recorded which). The chain couples TRBV29-1 to TRBJ2-2; with no DNA, the TCRdb D assignment of TRBD1 cannot be verified. This receptor was obtained from a woman aged 45-65 years in good health. CDR3 protein: CSVAQGPAAGELFF.